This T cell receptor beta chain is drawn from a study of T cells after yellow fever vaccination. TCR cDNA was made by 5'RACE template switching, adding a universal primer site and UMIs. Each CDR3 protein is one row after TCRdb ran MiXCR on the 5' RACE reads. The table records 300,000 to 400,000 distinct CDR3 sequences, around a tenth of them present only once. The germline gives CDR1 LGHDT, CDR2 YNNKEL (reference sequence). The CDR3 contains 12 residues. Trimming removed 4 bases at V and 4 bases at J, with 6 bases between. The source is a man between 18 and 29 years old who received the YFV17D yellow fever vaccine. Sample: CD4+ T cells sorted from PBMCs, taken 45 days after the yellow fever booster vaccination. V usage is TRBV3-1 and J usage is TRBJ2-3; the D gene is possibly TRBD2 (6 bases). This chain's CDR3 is CASSRRADTQYF. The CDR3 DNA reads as TGTGCCAGCAGCCGGAGGGCAGATACGCAGTATTTT.